This is a list of T cell receptor beta chains from one sample in a study of blood T cell repertoires in COVID-19. The assay was immunoSEQ multiplex PCR, and TCRdb's table has in-frame clones only and misses some. Of 150,000 to 180,000 clones listed, under 90% were seen once; the top ten hold around 7.1%. The source material was PBMCs or T cells enriched from blood (not recorded which). The receptor source for this set is a man in his fifties or sixties who had recovered from COVID-19. CDR3s leave out the opening cysteine and the closing phenylalanine or tryptophan. A D gene is named only where the DNA matches it firmly.

cdr3_aa d_call j_call v_call
ASSPSGKTNEKLF . TRBJ1-4 TRBV5-8
ASSLSRGGYEQF TRBD2 TRBJ2-1 TRBV7-2
ASSYSGGTGELF . TRBJ2-2 TRBV6-2/TRBV6-3
ASSPGRGRSGANVLT . TRBJ2-6 TRBV7-8
ASSRTSGGANEQF TRBD2 TRBJ2-1 TRBV11-2
ASLMTGDNSPLH TRBD1 TRBJ1-6 TRBV2
ASSSLLDRGRTDTQY TRBD1 TRBJ2-3 TRBV11-3
ASSYSQGTGYGYT . TRBJ1-2 TRBV6-2/TRBV6-3
ASSPGQSSYEQY TRBD1 TRBJ2-7 TRBV7-3
ASSEPSGLDYGYT . TRBJ1-2 TRBV6-1
ATSEARTDPYNEQF . TRBJ2-1 TRBV15
ASRAQGSSTEAF TRBD1 TRBJ1-1 TRBV6-4
ASRDSTHTNYGYT . TRBJ1-2 TRBV2
ASSYSVGGDEQF . TRBJ2-1 TRBV6-5
ASVGRTEAF . TRBJ1-1 TRBV6-5
ASSKALSTKGQGAAGYYEQY . TRBJ2-7 TRBV21-1
ASSRQGGPNEKLF TRBD1 TRBJ1-4 TRBV2
ASSLGTGVSSYEQY . TRBJ2-7 TRBV7-6
SASFVRAEQF . TRBJ2-1 TRBV20-1
ASSLRQGNQPQH . TRBJ1-5 TRBV18
ASSFDREGAKNIQY TRBD1 TRBJ2-4 TRBV6-2/TRBV6-3
ASSPRQTTEAF . TRBJ1-1 TRBV18
AWRRTGGGTEAF TRBD1 TRBJ1-1 TRBV30
AWSGEVNTEAF . TRBJ1-1 TRBV30
ASSYIGGQGTEAF TRBD1 TRBJ1-1 TRBV7-9